This TCR beta chain was sequenced during a study of T-cell reconstitution after alpha-beta-depleted transplantation in children. Points from the study as a whole: A year had passed since transplant, and T-cell counts and diversity by then came mostly from newly produced T cells. Roughly two months post-transplant, alpha-beta T cells reportedly originated from several hundred graft clones that had expanded.

Molecular barcoding with unique molecular identifiers was used for the TCRbeta library. TCRdb ran MiXCR on the PCR reads and lists one entry per CDR3 protein. The repertoire has about 78,000 distinct CDR3 sequences, around an eighth of them found once; the top ten carry less than 35%. V was trimmed by 4 bases and J by 8 bases, leaving 15 bases between them. Germline V gene sequence: CDR1 MGHDK, CDR2 SYGVNS. This CDR3 contains 14 residues. This clonotype was observed a few times. The antigen is unknown. The sequence came from a male patient aged 2-10 years who had a stem cell transplant for acute lymphoblastic leukemia, so the T cells may come from the graft donor. The material sequenced was PBMCs, mostly from graft donor cells, taken 180 days after TCRalphabeta/CD19-depleted stem cell transplant. This chain uses TRBV25-1 with TRBJ2-4; possibly TRBD1 for D (5 bases). CDR3 sequence (DNA): TGTGCCAGCAGTGGGACGGCTAAAGGGGACATTCAGTACTTC. Translating it yields CASSGTAKGDIQYF.